The sequence of this T cell receptor beta chain was determined in a study of CD8 T cells in ankylosing spondylitis. Whole-study findings and limits: Significantly higher representation of disease-linked clones was reported for matched ankylosing spondylitis synovial fluid. What appeared characteristic of ankylosing spondylitis blood was a TCR beta motif of under 10 highly homologous variants. In synovial fluid and blood from reactive arthritis, some motif variants were previously reported.

As regards this clonotype: Its antigen remains unknown.

Quantitative 5'-RACE with molecular barcodes generated TCR beta libraries. TCRdb processed the 5' RACE reads anew with MiXCR; each CDR3 protein has one entry. This table has 200,000 to 250,000 distinct CDR3 sequences, about a sixth appearing once. This TCR was recovered from a male donor with ankylosing spondylitis. Sequencing input: blood, either unsorted or a sorted T cell fraction (not recorded which).

CDR3: CASSETSGLAAGQYF. The CDR3 DNA reads TGTGCCAGCAGTGAAACTTCGGGACTAGCCGCGGGGCAGTACTTC. This sequence joins TRBV6-1 and TRBJ2-7, with 9 bases fitting TRBD2. This CDR3 has 15 residues. The V and J ends lost 2 bases and 9 bases, in that order; junction bases with no gene match: 11. The germline gives CDR1 MNHNS, CDR2 SASEGT.